The rows below give T cell receptor beta chains drawn from one sample of a study of blood T cell repertoires in COVID-19. Generated by immunoSEQ multiplex PCR, the TCRdb table keeps only in-frame clones and is missing some. Of tens of thousands of clones listed, approximately 70% were seen once; the top ten hold around 5.9%. Sequences were obtained from peripheral blood. The receptors stem from a man older than 75 with acute or convalescent COVID-19. Each CDR3 is given with its conserved first and last residue. A D gene is named only where the DNA matches it firmly. Size tells how often a clone was seen (once, few, many) or the class of an expanded clone, and some rows leave it out.

d_gene: TRBD1
j_gene: TRBJ1-2
abundance: once
v_gene: TRBV19
CDR3nt: TGTGCCAGTAGAAACCGGGACAGGGGCCCGGGCTACACCTTC
CDR3aa: CASRNRDRGPGYTF

d_gene: -
j_gene: TRBJ1-2
abundance: -
v_gene: TRBV30
CDR3nt: TGTGCCTGGAGTCTACAGGGCAACTATGGCTACACCTTC
CDR3aa: CAWSLQGNYGYTF

d_gene: TRBD1
j_gene: TRBJ1-1
abundance: -
v_gene: TRBV7-9
CDR3nt: TGTGCCAGCAGCTTTTGGGACAGGGGGGACACTGAAGCTTTCTTT
CDR3aa: CASSFWDRGDTEAFF

d_gene: -
j_gene: TRBJ1-1
abundance: -
v_gene: TRBV7-9
CDR3nt: TGTGCCAGCAGCTTGCGGGAACACAACACTGAAGCTTTCTTT
CDR3aa: CASSLREHNTEAFF

d_gene: -
j_gene: TRBJ1-2
abundance: -
v_gene: TRBV2
CDR3nt: TGTGCCAGCAGCGAGGTGGCCAGCGGCTGGGGCTACACCTTC
CDR3aa: CASSEVASGWGYTF

d_gene: -
j_gene: TRBJ2-4
abundance: once
v_gene: TRBV27
CDR3nt: TGTGCCAGCAGTTCAGGATTACTAGCCAAAAACATTCAGTACTTC
CDR3aa: CASSSGLLAKNIQYF

d_gene: TRBD2
j_gene: TRBJ2-1
abundance: -
v_gene: TRBV3-1/TRBV3-2
CDR3nt: TGTGCCAGCAGCCCCGGGAGCGGGAGGGGGAACAATGAGCAGTTCTTC
CDR3aa: CASSPGSGRGNNEQFF

d_gene: -
j_gene: TRBJ2-5
abundance: -
v_gene: TRBV12-3/TRBV12-4
CDR3nt: TGTGCCAGCAGCTATCAAGAGACCCAGTACTTC
CDR3aa: CASSYQETQYF

d_gene: TRBD2
j_gene: TRBJ2-2
abundance: -
v_gene: TRBV29-1
CDR3nt: TGCAGCGTTGAAGAGGGACTAGCGGGAGCCCCCGGGGAGCTGTTTTTT
CDR3aa: CSVEEGLAGAPGELFF

d_gene: -
j_gene: TRBJ1-3
abundance: few
v_gene: TRBV11-3
CDR3nt: TGTGCCAGCAGCGTACGGTCAGGGACAGGAAACACCATATATTTT
CDR3aa: CASSVRSGTGNTIYF

d_gene: TRBD2
j_gene: TRBJ2-3
abundance: -
v_gene: TRBV5-1
CDR3nt: TGCGCCAGCAGCAGAGCTAGCGGGGGGGCCGAAGATACGCAGTATTTT
CDR3aa: CASSRASGGAEDTQYF

d_gene: TRBD2
j_gene: TRBJ2-1
abundance: -
v_gene: TRBV19
CDR3nt: TGTGCCAGTAGTCCCTTACTAGCGGGGGGGCGGAATGAGCAGTTCTTC
CDR3aa: CASSPLLAGGRNEQFF

d_gene: -
j_gene: TRBJ1-2
abundance: -
v_gene: TRBV3-1/TRBV3-2
CDR3nt: TGTGCCAGCAGCCAAGGGCCAGATCATGGTGGCTACACCTTC
CDR3aa: CASSQGPDHGGYTF

d_gene: -
j_gene: TRBJ1-5
abundance: -
v_gene: TRBV7-2
CDR3nt: TGTGCCAGCAGCCAGACATGGGTACAGCCCCAGCATTTT
CDR3aa: CASSQTWVQPQHF

d_gene: -
j_gene: TRBJ2-3
abundance: few
v_gene: TRBV29-1
CDR3nt: TGCAGCGTTGAAGAATACACAGATACGCAGTATTTT
CDR3aa: CSVEEYTDTQYF

d_gene: TRBD1
j_gene: TRBJ2-7
abundance: -
v_gene: TRBV5-1
CDR3nt: TGCGCCAGCAGCTGGGGACAGGATAGCTACGAGCAGTACTTC
CDR3aa: CASSWGQDSYEQYF

d_gene: TRBD1
j_gene: TRBJ1-1
abundance: -
v_gene: TRBV18
CDR3nt: TGTGCCAGCTCACCAGGGGGACAGGGGGGGAACGAAGCTTTCTTT
CDR3aa: CASSPGGQGGNEAFF

d_gene: TRBD2
j_gene: TRBJ2-1
abundance: few
v_gene: TRBV9
CDR3nt: TGTGCCAGCAGTACCCTAGCGGGATCTGGAGGTGAGCAGTTCTTC
CDR3aa: CASSTLAGSGGEQFF

d_gene: TRBD1
j_gene: TRBJ1-1
abundance: -
v_gene: TRBV29-1
CDR3nt: TGCAGCGTTGAGGAGGCCAGGGGGCTTGAGAACACTGAAGCTTTCTTT
CDR3aa: CSVEEARGLENTEAFF

d_gene: TRBD2
j_gene: TRBJ2-3
abundance: -
v_gene: TRBV5-6
CDR3nt: TGTGCCAGCAGCCCTACTAGCGGGGGATGGACAGATACGCAGTATTTT
CDR3aa: CASSPTSGGWTDTQYF

d_gene: -
j_gene: TRBJ2-1
abundance: -
v_gene: TRBV29-1
CDR3nt: TGCAGCGCGGAGAGTGGAGCTGCTAACAATGAGCAGTTCTTC
CDR3aa: CSAESGAANNEQFF

d_gene: TRBD1
j_gene: TRBJ1-5
abundance: -
v_gene: TRBV19
CDR3nt: TGTGCCAGTAGTGAGGACAGGGCTGGCAATCAGCCCCAGCATTTT
CDR3aa: CASSEDRAGNQPQHF